This T cell receptor beta chain was obtained from a study of CD8 T cells in ankylosing spondylitis. Findings of the study overall: Disease-linked clones, CD8+, were relatively rare in peripheral blood. Enrichment of disease-linked clones was reportedly significant in matched ankylosing spondylitis synovial fluid. The study identified a TCR beta motif of under 10 highly homologous variants that appeared characteristic of ankylosing spondylitis blood.

The CDR3 is 16 amino acids. Trimming removed 4 bases from V and 2 bases from J, with 15 bases in between. The germline V gene has CDR1 MGHRA and CDR2 YSYEKL. Quantitative 5'-RACE was performed with molecular barcodes, and it yielded the TCR beta libraries. TCRdb ran MiXCR on the 5' RACE reads and lists one entry per CDR3 protein. The table has roughly 700,000 distinct CDR3 sequences, roughly 19% seen once. This clonotype was counted a few times. What it recognizes is unknown. This TCR was recovered from a male donor with ankylosing spondylitis. The sequenced sample was blood, either unsorted or a sorted T cell fraction (not recorded which). The gene calls are TRBV4-1 and TRBJ1-5; D remains unclear. CDR3 region: CASSPEWGTGNQPQHF. The CDR3 nucleotides are TGCGCCAGCAGCCCCGAGTGGGGTACGGGCAATCAGCCCCAGCATTTT.